The clone carrying this TCR beta chain has a count of ten or more. The antigen remains unidentified. V dropped 8 bases and J dropped 7; count of bases not matched to a gene: 25. The CDR3 contains 19 residues. The germline gives CDR1 MGHRA, CDR2 YSYEKL. The donors, aged roughly 6 to 95, were healthy Caucasians from Russia. The second PCR ran 7 to 11 cycles with a sample-barcoded 5' primer and J-beta primers. TCRdb passed the 5' RACE reads through MiXCR, listing each CDR3 protein once. The table shows hundreds of thousands of distinct CDR3 sequences, with roughly a quarter occurring only once. The data were obtained in a study of blood T cells in healthy people across ages. General study results and limits: Changes seen in expanded clonotypes were possibly confounded by donor CMV status left unknown. In older individuals, TCR beta diversity per million T cells was lower, falling roughly linearly with age. One million T cells yielded diversity estimates that were considered underestimates.

This chain connects TRBV4-1 to TRBJ2-2, with 7 bases aligning to TRBD2. The TCR comes from a woman aged 70-85 years in good health. Sequencing input: blood. The CDR3, as DNA: TGCGCCAGCGCCGGGAGACTACTCGGACTAGGGAAGGTGGGCGGGGAGCTGTTTTTT. Translated, it gives CASAGRLLGLGKVGGELFF.